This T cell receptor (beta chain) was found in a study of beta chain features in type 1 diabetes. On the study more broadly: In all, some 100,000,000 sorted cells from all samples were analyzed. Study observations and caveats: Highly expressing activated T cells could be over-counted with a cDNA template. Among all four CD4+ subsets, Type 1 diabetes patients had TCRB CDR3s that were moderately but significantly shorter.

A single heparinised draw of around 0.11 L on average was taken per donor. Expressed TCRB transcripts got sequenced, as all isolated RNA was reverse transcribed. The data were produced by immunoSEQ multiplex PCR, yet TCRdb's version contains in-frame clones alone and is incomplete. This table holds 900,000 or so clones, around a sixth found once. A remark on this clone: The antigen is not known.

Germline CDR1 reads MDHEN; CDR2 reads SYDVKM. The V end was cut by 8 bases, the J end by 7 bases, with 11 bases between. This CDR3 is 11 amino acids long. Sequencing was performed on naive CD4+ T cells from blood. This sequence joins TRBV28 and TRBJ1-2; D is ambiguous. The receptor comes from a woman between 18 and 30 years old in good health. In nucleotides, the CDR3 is TGTGCCAGCGAGCGGGCGCGTGGCTACACCTTC. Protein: CASERARGYTF.